Below, one TCR beta chain is given with its context. In the authors' methods: The authors estimated nucleated cell counts from reference gene primer amplification. The assay was immunoSEQ multiplex PCR, and TCRdb's table has in-frame clones only and misses some. From that table come the V and J calls and clone size; the DNA was used to work out D and trimming. Among approximately 110,000 clones, roughly 80% were seen once, and the ten largest hold around 8.5%. The sample is drawn from a study of blood T cell repertoires in COVID-19. Looking at the study overall: Sites in the United States, Italy and Spain provided acute and convalescent COVID-19 samples. Nucleic acid was either cDNA or gDNA, and it came from T cells, B-cell-depleted T cells, or PBMCs.

The CDR3 has 17 amino acids. From germline, CDR1 is SGDLS and CDR2 YYNGEE. The junction had 8 bases not matched to a gene; V was cut back by 3 bases and J by 7 bases. This clonotype originated in a woman aged 35 to 49 with acute or convalescent COVID-19. The chain couples TRBV9 to TRBJ2-2, with 14 positions matching TRBD2. Source material: peripheral blood. DNA for the CDR3: TGTGCCAGCAGCGGACGGACTAGCGGGGGGAGCAACGGGGAGCTGTTTTTT. It is translated as CASSGRTSGGSNGELFF.